This is a list of T cell receptor beta chains from one sample in a study of early T cells in non-severe SARS-CoV-2 infection. TCRdb passed the 5' RACE reads through MiXCR, listing each CDR3 protein once. The sample lists tens of thousands of distinct CDR3 sequences; less than 11% were seen once. Source material: whole blood. These receptors originate from an adult who was a healthcare worker with PCR-confirmed SARS-CoV-2 infection or an uninfected control (not recorded which). CDR3s include the opening cysteine and the closing phenylalanine or tryptophan.

TRBV7-9,TRBJ1-2,CASSLSGQRNYGYTF
TRBV29-1,TRBJ2-5,CSVPILAPETQYF
TRBV11-3,TRBJ2-7,CASSFRSSYEQYF
TRBV30,TRBJ1-2,CAWRASPRDRVDYGYTF
TRBV5-1,TRBJ2-7,CASSLDSMQYF
TRBV29-1,TRBJ2-1,CSGTSGDNEQFF
TRBV6-2/TRBV6-3,TRBJ2-7,CASSSGPYYEQYF
TRBV20-1,TRBJ1-2,CSARPDSYGYTF
TRBV11-2,TRBJ1-6,CASSPMDRLANNSPLHF
TRBV7-2,TRBJ2-7,CASSPRVHSYEQYF
TRBV29-1,TRBJ2-1,CSVETSGRASEQFF
TRBV11-2,TRBJ2-1,CASNMGLAVTEQFF
TRBV10-3,TRBJ1-5,CAISESDNQPQHF
TRBV5-4,TRBJ2-1,CASSLGDRGRNEQFF
TRBV12-3/TRBV12-4,TRBJ2-2,CATRELAVAGELFF
TRBV7-6,TRBJ1-1,CASSLTGLDTEAFF
TRBV7-8,TRBJ1-5,CASSADRNQPQHF
TRBV11-2,TRBJ1-1,CASSLSTGEGAFF
TRBV7-2,TRBJ1-2,CASSLNRGIYGYTF
TRBV21-1,TRBJ2-4,CASSADWQVPPNIQYF
TRBV18,TRBJ2-1,CASSPTSGGAYNEQFF
TRBV6-5,TRBJ2-2,CASSYIGKNTGELFF
TRBV28,TRBJ2-5,CASRQGGKTQYF
TRBV11-2,TRBJ2-5,CASSLDPGQGPKF
TRBV9,TRBJ2-1,CASSPSGNYNEQFF
TRBV7-6,TRBJ2-5,CASSLILAGSQETQYF
TRBV11-2,TRBJ2-7,CASRGFAEQYF
TRBV5-1,TRBJ2-3,CASSVTGAGDTQYF
TRBV14,TRBJ2-2,CASSQDISGVGELFF
TRBV10-3,TRBJ2-7,CAISELNIAHEQYF
TRBV20-1,TRBJ2-7,CSAILGADVYEQYF
TRBV10-3,TRBJ1-3,CAISGTDRNSGNTIYF
TRBV6-5,TRBJ2-3,CASSDRKGTDTQYF
TRBV9,TRBJ2-4,CASSVSGALGKNIQYF
TRBV20-1,TRBJ2-1,CSARGLAPNNEQFF
TRBV24-1,TRBJ1-2,CATSLGSNYGYTF
TRBV28,TRBJ2-7,CASAPGQGPYEQYF
TRBV18,TRBJ2-3,CASSPPGQRTDTQYF
TRBV5-4,TRBJ2-5,CAISPGLVKETQYF
TRBV9,TRBJ2-3,CASSVGVAGTDTQYF
TRBV5-1,TRBJ2-3,CASSPGGSGDTQYF
TRBV4-2,TRBJ1-5,CASSQGRGLNQPQHF